This T cell receptor (beta chain) was sequenced during a study of blood T cell repertoires in COVID-19. Study information: T cells, B-cell-depleted T cells, or PBMCs supplied cDNA or gDNA.

CDR1 SNHLY and CDR2 FYNNEI come from the germline V gene. CDR3 length: 15 residues. Trimming at V came to 6 bases and at J to 5 bases, leaving 12 bases not matched to a gene. Some clones are missing from TCRdb's copy, which holds only in-frame ones; the method was immunoSEQ multiplex PCR. In the table there are 220,000 or so clones, 65% to 85% of which are singletons. The sample consisted of PBMCs or T cells enriched from blood (not recorded which). The source is a woman aged 60-70 years who had recovered from COVID-19. The chain has TRBV2 and TRBJ2-7, with TRBD2 identical over 8 bases. The CDR3 loop reads CASSPATSGADEQYF. CDR3 sequence (DNA): TGTGCCAGCAGCCCAGCCACTAGCGGTGCCGACGAGCAGTACTTC.